This T cell receptor (beta chain) was retrieved from a study of tumor and adjacent non-tumor tissue in lung cancer. Whole-study context: Each sample yielded a few million productive TCRbeta reads on average. Study findings and constraints: In normal lung, the top 100 clones were significantly more dominant than in tumor.

This CDR3 has 13 amino acids. The germline gives CDR1 SQVTM, CDR2 ANQGSEA. RNA was extracted from bulk tissue without any cell sorting. Newly diagnosed lung cancer patients had thoracic surgery in China, August–late 2014, without prior chemotherapy. To note about this clonotype: As yet, its antigen is unknown. Relative to the germline gene, one junction end is altered; a read error may explain this.

A modified ARM-PCR protocol with three rounds of nested PCR amplified TCRbeta. TCRdb re-called the multiplex PCR reads through MiXCR, storing one row per CDR3 protein. The sample carries tens of thousands of distinct CDR3 sequences, less than 80% recorded once. The chain has TRBV29-1 and TRBJ1-1, with D possibly being TRBD1 (6 bases). Sample: lung tumor tissue. The source of this sequence is a man between 60 and 70 years old with non-small cell lung cancer. The CDR3 region has the DNA TGCAGCGTTGAGCAGGGGACGAACACTGAAGCTTCCTTT. It specifies CSVEQGTNTEASF.